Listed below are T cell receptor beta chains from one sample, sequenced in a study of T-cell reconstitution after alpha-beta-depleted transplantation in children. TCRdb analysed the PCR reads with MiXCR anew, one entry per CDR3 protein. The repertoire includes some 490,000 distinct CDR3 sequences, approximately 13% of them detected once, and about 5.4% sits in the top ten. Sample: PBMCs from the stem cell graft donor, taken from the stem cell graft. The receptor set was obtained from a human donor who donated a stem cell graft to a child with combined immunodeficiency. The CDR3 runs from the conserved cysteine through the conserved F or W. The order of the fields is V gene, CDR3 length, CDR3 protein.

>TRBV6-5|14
CASSYSLGTDTQYF
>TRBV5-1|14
CASSSDRMNTEAFF
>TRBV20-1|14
CSAKTSGASYEQYF
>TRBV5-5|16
CASSLEVGVVQNEQFF
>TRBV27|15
CASSLRGTSSYEQYF
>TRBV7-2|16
CASSLATLSSYNEQFF
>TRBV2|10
CAKRKGQQYF
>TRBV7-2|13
CASSPYNNQPQHF
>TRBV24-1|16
CATSDMSGRSENEQFF
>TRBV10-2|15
CASSEYGTGPYEQYF
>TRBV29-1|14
CSVEDRGQGKEQYF
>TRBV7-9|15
CASSDDLTGDYEQYF
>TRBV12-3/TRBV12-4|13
CASSKWIQETQYF
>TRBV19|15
CASSITSGGHRELFF
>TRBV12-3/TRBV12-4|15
CASSATGGGREKLFF
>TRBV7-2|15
CASSLVGFSNEKLFF
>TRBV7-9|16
CASSLGQIKSGETQYF
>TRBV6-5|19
CASSFWRTGGVQNTGELFF